The 5 T cell receptor beta chains reported below all come from one sample, sequenced in a study of cytomegalovirus exposure and HLA in healthy donors. The PCR ran on 60 Vbeta and 13 Jbeta primers. Assay used: immunoSEQ multiplex PCR; TCRdb lists only in-frame clones, some missing. The table records 150,000 or so clones, over 60% of them present only once. Sequencing used PBMCs. All receptors come from a woman between 50 and 59 years old in good health and CMV-seropositive.

V is TRBV30 and J is TRBJ2-2; TRBD1 matches 7 bases. Per germline, CDR1 GTSNPN and CDR2 SVGIG (reference sequence). V lost 2 bases, J lost 2 bases, and 8 bases stayed unmatched. CDR3 size: 16 residues. In nucleotides, the CDR3 is TGTGCCTGGAGTTTTTCAGGGACAGTCAACACCGGGGAGCTGTTTTTT. The encoded protein is CAWSFSGTVNTGELFF.

The chain joins TRBV7-9 to TRBJ1-1; no clear D gene. The CDR3 sequence is 14 residues long. V was trimmed by 1 base and J by 3 bases, leaving 9 bases between them. Germline V gene sequence: CDR1 SEHNR, CDR2 FQNEAQ (reference sequence). The DNA for the CDR3 is TGTGCCAGCAGCTTAGGAGGGTTATACACTGAAGCTTTCTTT. Amino acid sequence: CASSLGGLYTEAFF.

This clone was seen a single time. The J gene is TRBJ1-5, the V gene TRBV6-6, with a weak D call TRBD1 (6 bases). Trimming shortened V by 2 bases and J by 3 bases, and 8 bases separated the two germline ends. This CDR3 spans 14 amino acids. Looked up from germline, CDR1 is MNHNY and CDR2 is SVGAGI (reference sequence). As DNA, the CDR3 is TGTGCCAGCAGTTACGACAGGATCAATCAGCCCCAGCATTTT. Translating it yields CASSYDRINQPQHF.

The J gene is TRBJ1-5, the V gene TRBV4-1, with D possibly being TRBD1 (6 bases). The germline gives CDR1 MGHRA, CDR2 YSYEKL. This CDR3 region has 15 residues. Trimming pared 6 bases from V and 4 bases from J, leaving 16 bases between. The CDR3 DNA reads TGCGCCAGCAGTAGCGGGGGGCAGGAGAATCAGCCCCAGCATTTT. Residues: CASSSGGQENQPQHF.

V gene TRBV18 combines with J gene TRBJ2-5, with D unclear. Between the trimmed V and J ends, which lost 3 bases and 1 base, there was a span of 9 bases. CDR1 and CDR2 (germline): KGHSH, LQKENI. The CDR3 sequence is 14 residues long. CDR3 sequence reads: CASSPWSTQETQYF. CDR3 in DNA: TGTGCCAGCTCACCCTGGAGTACCCAAGAGACCCAGTACTTC. Variable domain in full (rest from reference TRBV18 and TRBJ2-5): NAGVMQNPRHLVRRRGQEARLRCSPMKGHSHVYWYRQLPEEGLKFMVYLQKENIIDESGMPKERFSAEFPKEGPSILRIQQVVRGDSAAYFCASSPWSTQETQYFGPGTRLLVL.